A selection of T cell receptor beta chains follows, all from one sample in a study of T cell clonotyping in hematopoietic cell transplantation. Sequencing used immunoSEQ multiplex PCR; TCRdb keeps in-frame clones, though not all of them. The table lists 13,000 or so clones, around 90% of them singletons. The sample consisted of peripheral blood mononuclear cells. Source of these receptors: a man aged 25 to 45 in good health. Some clones in this sample may be carry-over from other donors' samples. CDR3s include the opening cysteine and the closing phenylalanine or tryptophan.

J gene,V gene,CDR3 protein
TRBJ1-1,TRBV30,CAWSVHGEAFF
TRBJ1-5,TRBV6-1,CASSVEEWQPQHF
TRBJ1-1,TRBV5-1,CASSRGQGEVAFF
TRBJ1-2,TRBV2,CASSEAVVGYGYTF
TRBJ2-7,TRBV6-5,CASSLTGTTLEQYF
TRBJ1-6,TRBV10-3,CAITEDRDNSPLHF
TRBJ1-5,TRBV6-1,CASSADRNAQPQHF
TRBJ1-6,TRBV6-5,CASTRVEDNSPLHF
TRBJ1-4,TRBV7-2,CASSAWTGTNEKLFF
TRBJ2-1,TRBV29-1,CSVEVGGSNEQFF